This T cell receptor beta chain was documented in a study of cytomegalovirus exposure and HLA in healthy donors. Study-wide results and limits: Among the most significant clusters, several appeared linked to common viral pathogens in a later analysis. Cytomegalovirus status was reportedly diagnosed by the classifier with high sensitivity and specificity. In an earlier analysis, most TCR beta V segments were productive about 87% or about 30% of the time.

This PCR relied on a set of 60 Vbeta primers and 13 Jbeta primers. Only in-frame clones appear in the TCRdb table, and some are missing; sequencing was by immunoSEQ multiplex PCR. The sample holds around 80,000 clones. Of note for this clone: Its matching antigen is unknown.

CDR3 length: 16 residues. Losses at the gene ends were 4 bases for V and 7 bases for J; bases not matched to a gene: 10. The germline CDR1 and CDR2 sequences are MGHRA and YSYEKL. The origin of this receptor is a boy between 10 and 17 years old in good health and CMV-seronegative. The sample consisted of PBMCs. The V gene is TRBV4-1, the J gene TRBJ2-2; 9 bases are a match to TRBD2. The chain's CDR3 is CASSLGWTSAGGELFF. CDR3 DNA sequence: TGCGCCAGCAGCCTAGGGTGGACTAGCGCTGGCGGGGAGCTGTTTTTT.